The clone carrying this T cell receptor (beta chain) came up many times. Its antigen is not identified. Time point noted: patch test 1, 2 weeks after DPC sensitization. The treatment denotes: therapeutic diphenylcyclopropenone sensitization with weekly scalp DPC. Those who donated were patients with alopecia, 18 to 70 years of age, and suitable for DPC. TCRdb reanalysed the RACE reads using MiXCR and keeps one entry per CDR3 protein. Here the sample spans 80,000 to 100,000 distinct CDR3 sequences, 7.5% to 9% being singletons. This entry is derived from a study of human T cells and chemical hapten exposure. Study results and limitations: Expanded TCRs were compared with controls, and the expanded TCRs formed significantly more large CDR3 similarity clusters. Counts of expanded TCRs at PT1 were positively correlated with patch test score.

Trimming left V 0 bases short and J 3 bases short, with 5 bases between. This CDR3 contains 13 residues. CDR1 and CDR2 from the germline V gene are DFQATT and SNEGSKA (reference sequence). The rearrangement joins TRBV20-1 to TRBJ1-4; no firm D call. This clonotype was obtained from a woman in her twenties or thirties with alopecia areata. Some clones in this sample may be carry-over from other donors' samples. The material sequenced was whole blood, taken in connection with sensitization to the hapten diphenylcyclopropenone (DPC). The CDR3 DNA follows: TGCAGTGCTAGAGAGGGAGCTAATGAAAAACTGTTTTTT. Its protein is CSAREGANEKLFF.